This TCR beta chain emerged from a study of Ad26.COV2.S vaccination and SARS-CoV-2 variants. Findings of the study overall: People who got the vaccine had more spike-specific TCR breadth than people who got placebo.

Profiled with immunoSEQ multiplex PCR; TCRdb holds only in-frame clones, not every one. The sample includes 300,000 to 500,000 clones, 80% to 90% seen only once; the top ten take 3.5%. Concerning this clone itself: The antigen is unknown.

Germline CDR1 LGHDT, CDR2 YNNKEL (reference sequence). The CDR3 runs to 20 residues. The ends were cut back, 5 bases at V and 0 bases at J, with 23 bases in the middle. Treatment of the sample: about 20 received Ad26.COV2.S at low or high dose, single or two shots; about 5 received placebo; per-sample allocation not given. The samples were gathered on day 63 after the first injection of vaccine or placebo. The individual, an adult aged 18-55 years, was a donor in Boston. The administered vaccine (an Ad26 vector) expressed Wuhan-strain SARS-CoV-2 spike. The origin of this receptor is a person aged 18 to 65 who received the Ad26.COV2.S COVID-19 vaccine or a placebo. The J gene is TRBJ2-6, the V gene TRBV3-1 (or the pseudogene TRBV3-2), with D perhaps being TRBD1 or TRBD2 (5 bases each). Sequences were derived from peripheral blood, sampled in a trial of Ad26.COV2.S vaccine versus placebo. CDR3 residues: CASSLKSPGTSISGANVLTF. CDR3 bases: TGTGCCAGCAGCTTAAAATCCCCCGGGACGTCAATCTCTGGGGCCAACGTCCTGACTTTC.